This T cell receptor (beta chain) emerged from a study of monozygotic twins with inflammatory bowel disease. Regarding this clonotype: Its antigen is unknown.

The UMIs contained a 6-nucleotide sample barcode. They were added by template switching during cDNA synthesis. TCRdb re-called the 5' RACE reads and catalogs CDR3 proteins one per entry, DNA excluded. The sample includes 400,000 or so distinct CDR3 sequences. Whole-study results and caveats: Distinct T cell subtypes could not be told apart. Heterogeneous immunosuppressive treatment regimens may have introduced variability into patient repertoires.

CDR3 size: 15 residues. Germline values: CDR1 MNHEY, CDR2 SVGAGI. Per donor, about 2.5 ml of blood was collected and frozen. This chain joins TRBV6-5 and TRBJ1-1. The sequenced sample consisted of blood. The TCR was taken from a human donor with ulcerative colitis or Crohn's disease, or a healthy co-twin of an affected twin (not recorded which). This chain's CDR3 is CASSYTQGTRPEAFF.